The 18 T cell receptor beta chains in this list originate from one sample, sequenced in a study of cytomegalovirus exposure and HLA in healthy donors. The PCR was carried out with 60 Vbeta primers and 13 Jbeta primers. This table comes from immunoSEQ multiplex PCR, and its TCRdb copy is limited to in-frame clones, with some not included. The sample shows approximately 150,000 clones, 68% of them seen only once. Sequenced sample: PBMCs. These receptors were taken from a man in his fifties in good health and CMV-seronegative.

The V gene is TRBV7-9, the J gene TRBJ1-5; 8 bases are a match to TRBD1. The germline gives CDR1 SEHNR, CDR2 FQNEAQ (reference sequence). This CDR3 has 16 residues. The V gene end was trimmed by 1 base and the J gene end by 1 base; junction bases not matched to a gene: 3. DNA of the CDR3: TGTGCCAGCAGCTTAGGGACAGGGAAAAGCAATCAGCCCCAGCATTTT. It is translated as CASSLGTGKSNQPQHF.

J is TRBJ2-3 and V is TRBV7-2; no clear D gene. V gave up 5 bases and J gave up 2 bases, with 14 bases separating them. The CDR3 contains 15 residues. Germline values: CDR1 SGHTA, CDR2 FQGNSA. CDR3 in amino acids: CASSPGFQTTDTQYF. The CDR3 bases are TGTGCCAGCAGCCCGGGTTTTCAAACCACAGATACGCAGTATTTT. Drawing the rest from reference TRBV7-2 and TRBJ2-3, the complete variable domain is GAGVSQSPSNKVTEKGKDVELRCDPISGHTALYWYRQSLGQGLEFLIYFQGNSAPDKSGLPSDRFSAERTGGSVSTLTIQRTQQEDSAVYLCASSPGFQTTDTQYFGPGTRLTVL.

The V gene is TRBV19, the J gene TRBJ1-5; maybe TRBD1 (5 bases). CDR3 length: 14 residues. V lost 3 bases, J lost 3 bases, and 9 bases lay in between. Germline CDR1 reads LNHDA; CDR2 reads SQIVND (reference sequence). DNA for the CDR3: TGTGCCAGTAGTATGTTCAGGGACAATCAGCCCCAGCATTTT. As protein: CASSMFRDNQPQHF. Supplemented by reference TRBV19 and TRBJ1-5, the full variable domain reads DGGITQSPKYLFRKEGQNVTLSCEQNLNHDAMYWYRQDPGQGLRLIYYSQIVNDFQKGDIAEGYSVSREKKESFPLTVTSAQKNPTAFYLCASSMFRDNQPQHFGDGTRLSIL.

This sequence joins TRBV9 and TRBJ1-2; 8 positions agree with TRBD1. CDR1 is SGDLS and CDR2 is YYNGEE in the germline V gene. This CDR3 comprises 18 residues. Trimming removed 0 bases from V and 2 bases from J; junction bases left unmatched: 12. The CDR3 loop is CASSVARTGGLVNYGYTF. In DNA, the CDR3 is TGTGCCAGCAGCGTAGCTCGTACAGGGGGGTTGGTCAACTATGGCTACACCTTC.

The CDR3 is CASSVGGGKNIQYF. The CDR3 coding sequence is TGTGCCAGCAGTGTTGGGGGAGGCAAAAACATTCAGTACTTC. J is TRBJ2-4 and V is TRBV2; a weak D match, TRBD2 (6 bases). With 4 bases removed from V and 3 bases from J, the gap between germline ends came to 10 bases. The germline V gene has CDR1 SNHLY and CDR2 FYNNEI. The CDR3 has 14 residues.

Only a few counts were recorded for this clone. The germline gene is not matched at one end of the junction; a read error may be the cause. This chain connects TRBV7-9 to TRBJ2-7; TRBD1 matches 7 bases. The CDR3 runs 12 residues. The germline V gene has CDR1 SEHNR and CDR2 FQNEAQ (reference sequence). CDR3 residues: CASSLDGQGDDF. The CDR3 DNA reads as TGTGCCAGCAGCTTAGATGGGCAGGGGGACGACTTC.

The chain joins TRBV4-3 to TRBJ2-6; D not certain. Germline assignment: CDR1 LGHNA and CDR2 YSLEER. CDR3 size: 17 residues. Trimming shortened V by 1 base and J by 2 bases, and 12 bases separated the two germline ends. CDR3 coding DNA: TGCGCCAGCAGCCAAGCCTTAACCAGAACTGGGGCCAACGTCCTGACTTTC. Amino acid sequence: CASSQALTRTGANVLTF.

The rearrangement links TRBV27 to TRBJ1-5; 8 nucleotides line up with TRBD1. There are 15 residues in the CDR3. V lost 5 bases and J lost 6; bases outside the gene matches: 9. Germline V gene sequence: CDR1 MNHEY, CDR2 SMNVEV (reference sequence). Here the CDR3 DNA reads TGTGCCAGCAGTCCGCAACAGGGGGGAATTCAGCCCCAGCATTTT. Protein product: CASSPQQGGIQPQHF.

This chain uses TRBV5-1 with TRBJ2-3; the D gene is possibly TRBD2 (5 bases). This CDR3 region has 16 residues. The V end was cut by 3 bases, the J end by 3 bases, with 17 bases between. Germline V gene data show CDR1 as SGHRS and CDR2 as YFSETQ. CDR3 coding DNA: TGCGCCAGCAGCTACGAATTAGCGCGTTGGACAGATACGCAGTATTTT. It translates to CASSYELARWTDTQYF.

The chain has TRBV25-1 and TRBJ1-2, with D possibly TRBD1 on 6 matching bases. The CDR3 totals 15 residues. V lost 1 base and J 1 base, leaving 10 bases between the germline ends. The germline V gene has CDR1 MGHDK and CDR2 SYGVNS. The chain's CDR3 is CASSESGHINYGYTF. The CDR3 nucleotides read TGTGCCAGCAGTGAATCGGGACACATTAACTATGGCTACACCTTC.

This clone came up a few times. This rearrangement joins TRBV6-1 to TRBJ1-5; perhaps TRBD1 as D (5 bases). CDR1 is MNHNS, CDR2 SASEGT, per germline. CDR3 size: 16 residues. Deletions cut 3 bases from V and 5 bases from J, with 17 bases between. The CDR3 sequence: CASSEGWGVRDQPQHF. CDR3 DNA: TGTGCCAGCAGTGAGGGGTGGGGGGTACGGGATCAGCCCCAGCATTTT.

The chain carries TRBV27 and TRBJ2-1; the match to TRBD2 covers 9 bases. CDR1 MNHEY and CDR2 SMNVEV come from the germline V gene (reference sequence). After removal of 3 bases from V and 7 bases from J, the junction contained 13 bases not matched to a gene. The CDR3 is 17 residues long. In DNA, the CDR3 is TGTGCCAGCAGTTTTAATGGCTTGCGGGGGGGCGTAAATGAGCAGTTCTTC. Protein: CASSFNGLRGGVNEQFF.

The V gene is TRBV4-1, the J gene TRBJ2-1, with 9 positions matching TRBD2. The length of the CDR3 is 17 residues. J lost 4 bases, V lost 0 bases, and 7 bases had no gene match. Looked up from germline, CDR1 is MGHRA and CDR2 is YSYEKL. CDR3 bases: TGCGCCAGCAGCCAAGAGTGGGCTAGCGGGGTTTACAATGAGCAGTTCTTC. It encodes CASSQEWASGVYNEQFF.

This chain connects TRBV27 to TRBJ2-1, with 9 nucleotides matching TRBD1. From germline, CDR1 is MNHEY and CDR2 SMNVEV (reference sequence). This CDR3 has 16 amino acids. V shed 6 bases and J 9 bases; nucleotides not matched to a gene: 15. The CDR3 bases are TGTGCCAGCAGGGGTACCGGGACAGGGAGCGGTGGTGAGCAGTTCTTC. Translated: CASRGTGTGSGGEQFF.

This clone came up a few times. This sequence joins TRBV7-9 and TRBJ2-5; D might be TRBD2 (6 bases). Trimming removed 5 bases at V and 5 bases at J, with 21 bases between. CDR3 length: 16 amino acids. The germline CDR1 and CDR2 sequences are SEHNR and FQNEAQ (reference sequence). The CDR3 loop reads CASSLSGDARGETQYF. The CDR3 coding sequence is TGTGCCAGCAGCCTTAGTGGGGACGCCCGGGGGGAGACCCAGTACTTC. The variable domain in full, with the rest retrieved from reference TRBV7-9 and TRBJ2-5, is DTGVSQNPRHKITKRGQNVTFRCDPISEHNRLYWYRQTLGQGPEFLTYFQNEAQLEKSRLLSDRFSAERPKGSFSTLEIQRTEQGDSAMYLCASSLSGDARGETQYFGPGTRLLVL.

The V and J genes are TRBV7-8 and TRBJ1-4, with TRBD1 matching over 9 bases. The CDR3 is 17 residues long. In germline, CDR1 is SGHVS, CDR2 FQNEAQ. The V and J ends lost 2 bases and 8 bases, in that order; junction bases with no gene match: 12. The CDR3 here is CASSLPATGGAGEKLFF. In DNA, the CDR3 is TGTGCCAGCAGCTTACCAGCAACAGGGGGCGCAGGAGAAAAACTGTTTTTT.

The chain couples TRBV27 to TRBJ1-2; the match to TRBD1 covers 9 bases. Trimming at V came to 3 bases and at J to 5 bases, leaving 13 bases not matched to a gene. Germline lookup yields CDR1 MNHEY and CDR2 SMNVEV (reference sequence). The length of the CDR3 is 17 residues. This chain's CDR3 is CASSFGGQGGGPYGYTF. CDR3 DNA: TGTGCCAGCAGTTTTGGGGGACAGGGAGGAGGCCCTTATGGCTACACCTTC.

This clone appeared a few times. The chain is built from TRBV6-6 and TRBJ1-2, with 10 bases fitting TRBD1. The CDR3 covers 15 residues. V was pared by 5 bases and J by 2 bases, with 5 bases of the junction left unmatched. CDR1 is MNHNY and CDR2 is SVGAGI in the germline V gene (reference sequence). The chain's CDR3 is CASSPRGQGNYGYTF. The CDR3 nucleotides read TGTGCCAGCAGTCCCCGGGGACAGGGGAACTATGGCTACACCTTC.